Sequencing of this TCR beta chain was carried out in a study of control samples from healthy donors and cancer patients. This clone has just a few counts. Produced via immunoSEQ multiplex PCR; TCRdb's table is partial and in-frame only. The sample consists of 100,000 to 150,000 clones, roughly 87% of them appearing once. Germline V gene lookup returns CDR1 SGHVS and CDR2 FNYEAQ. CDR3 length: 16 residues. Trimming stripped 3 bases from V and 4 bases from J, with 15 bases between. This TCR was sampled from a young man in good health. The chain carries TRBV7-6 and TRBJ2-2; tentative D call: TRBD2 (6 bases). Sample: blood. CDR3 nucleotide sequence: TGTGCCAGCAGCTTCGGGACTCCGCGGGGCACCGGGGAGCTGTTTTTT. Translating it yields CASSFGTPRGTGELFF.